This TCR beta chain stems from a study of beta chain features in type 1 diabetes. Expressed TCRB transcripts were sequenced after all isolated RNA was converted to cDNA. Libraries were prepared by immunoSEQ multiplex PCR; TCRdb keeps only in-frame clonotypes and omits some of them. Among more than 130,000 clones, less than 8.5% were seen once, and the ten largest hold about 1.4%. Every single donor gave one heparinised blood draw, and these averaged about 116 mL. It was via CD45RO/CCR7/CD25/CD127/CD95/CD27 that CD4+ naive, central memory, regulatory and stem cell-like memory cells were sorted. The TCR originated in a woman in her 30s in good health. Input material: central memory CD4+ T cells from blood.

The CDR3: CASRAGQGLYGYTF. CDR3 nucleotides: TGTGCCAGCAGGGCGGGACAGGGCCTTTATGGCTACACCTTC. The chain couples TRBV28 to TRBJ1-2, with 9 bases that match TRBD1. V shed 6 bases, J shed 5 bases, and the junction held 7 bases outside the gene matches. The CDR3 has 14 amino acids. CDR1 and CDR2 from the germline V gene are MDHEN and SYDVKM.